Shown below are 14 T cell receptor beta chains from a single sample sequenced in a study of CD8 T cells in Susac syndrome (dated by TCRdb to between 2017 and 2020). The library relied on the immunoSEQ multiplex PCR assay. RNA was extracted with the RNeasy kit and roughly 0.45 to 1 ug was reverse transcribed using random hexamers. The public reads were run again by TCRdb, first through fastp at Q25 and then through MiXCR, and only productive beta chains were kept. Entries are consolidated by CDR3 protein sequence, retaining the most common genes and DNA. The table for this sample lists 200,000 to 250,000 distinct CDR3 sequences; approximately 94% of them were counted only once. The ten largest clones represent approximately 0.15% of the sample. Specimen: CD4+ T cells from PBMCs. The receptors derive from a human donor with Susac syndrome.

Regarding this clonotype: A read error may produce the germline difference seen at one junction end. The CDR3, as DNA: TGCAGTGCTAGCCGGGACAGGGTAGGGACGGCCTTC. This encodes CSASRDRVGTAF. This rearrangement joins TRBV20-1 to TRBJ1-2; 9 bases align to TRBD1. The CDR3 loop spans 12 amino acids. From germline, CDR1 is DFQATT and CDR2 SNEGSKA (reference sequence).

The rearrangement links TRBV30 to TRBJ1-3; D call uncertain. The CDR3 contains 15 residues. Germline loops: CDR1 GTSNPN, CDR2 SVGIG (reference sequence). V dropped 4 bases and J dropped 0 bases, with 13 bases sitting between them. DNA of the CDR3: TGTGCCTGGAATCCGGGCACGGACTCTGGAAACACCATATATTTT. Translation: CAWNPGTDSGNTIYF.

The chain uses TRBV7-2 and TRBJ2-5; D is undetermined. Germline V gives CDR1 SGHTA, CDR2 FQGNSA. V dropped 4 bases and J dropped 2 bases, with 11 bases sitting between them. CDR3 length: 14 residues. The CDR3 loop reads CASSSFQVQETQYF. CDR3 nucleotide sequence: TGTGCCAGCAGCTCCTTCCAGGTTCAAGAGACCCAGTACTTC.

This chain connects TRBV20-1 to TRBJ2-7; 10 bases are a match to TRBD1. Per germline, CDR1 DFQATT and CDR2 SNEGSKA (reference sequence). The length of the CDR3 is 15 residues. V was pared by 3 bases and J by 3 bases, with 8 bases of the junction left unmatched. CDR3 sequence reads: CSASDAGTGDYEQYF. Here the CDR3 DNA reads TGCAGTGCTAGTGATGCCGGGACAGGGGACTACGAGCAGTACTTC.

The rearrangement links TRBV20-1 to TRBJ1-1; D is unclear. The germline CDR1 and CDR2 sequences are DFQATT and SNEGSKA (reference sequence). CDR3 length equals 13 residues. V was shortened by 8 bases and J by 0 bases, with 13 bases between the two germline ends. The chain's CDR3 is CSPKDLMNTEAFF. Here the CDR3 DNA reads TGCAGTCCTAAGGATCTTATGAACACTGAAGCTTTCTTT.

The chain joins TRBV7-2 to TRBJ2-3, with D maybe TRBD2 (6 bases). The CDR3 has 15 residues. The germline gives CDR1 SGHTA, CDR2 FQGNSA. V shed 5 bases and J shed 0 bases, with 12 bases lying between them. For the CDR3, the DNA is TGTGCCAGCAGCCCTACCGGGACTAGCACAGATACGCAGTATTTT. Translated: CASSPTGTSTDTQYF.

The V and J genes are TRBV29-1 and TRBJ2-5; tentative D call: TRBD2 (5 bases). The V and J ends lost 4 bases and 5 bases respectively, with 8 bases between them. The CDR3 has 11 residues. The V gene's germline CDR1 is SQVTM and CDR2 ANQGSEA. The DNA for the CDR3 is TGCAGCGTTGGAGGGTTTGAGACCCAGTACTTC. Its protein is CSVGGFETQYF.

The chain carries TRBV7-9 and TRBJ2-5; perhaps TRBD2 as D (6 bases). This CDR3 comprises 13 residues. Germline loops: CDR1 SEHNR, CDR2 FQNEAQ (reference sequence). V was clipped by 2 bases and J by 3 bases, with 7 bases between them. CDR3 residues: CASSLRREETQYF. In DNA form, the CDR3 reads TGTGCCAGCAGCTTAAGGAGGGAAGAGACCCAGTACTTC.

The chain carries TRBV6-2 or TRBV6-3 and TRBJ1-5; D unclear. The CDR3 covers 15 residues. Germline V gives CDR1 MNHEY, CDR2 SVGEGT. V lost 2 bases and J lost 1, with 9 bases in between. The CDR3 spells CASSYGSLSNQPQHF. The CDR3 coding sequence is TGTGCCAGCAGTTACGGGAGTTTGAGCAATCAGCCCCAGCATTTT.

J is TRBJ2-2 and V is TRBV27; D remains unclear. CDR1 and CDR2 from the germline V gene are MNHEY and SMNVEV (reference sequence). The CDR3 contains 16 residues. V lost 5 bases and J lost 0, with 13 bases in between. CDR3 DNA sequence: TGTGCCAGCAGTCCCTCCCAACGGTCGAACACCGGGGAGCTGTTTTTT. Protein: CASSPSQRSNTGELFF.

V gene TRBV3-1 combines with J gene TRBJ2-1; 9 bases match TRBD2. The CDR3 totals 13 residues. Losses at the gene ends were 1 base for V and 13 bases for J; bases not matched to a gene: 5. Germline V gene lookup returns CDR1 LGHDT and CDR2 YNNKEL (reference sequence). The CDR3 DNA is TGTGCCAGCAGCCAAGGGCGGGGGGGCCAACAGTTCTTC. Translated, it gives CASSQGRGGQQFF.

The chain is built from TRBV2 and TRBJ1-4; tentative D call: TRBD1 (6 bases). CDR3 size: 13 residues. The V gene lost 7 bases and the J gene lost 8 bases, with 14 bases spanning the gap. Per germline, CDR1 SNHLY and CDR2 FYNNEI. DNA for the CDR3: TGTGCCAGCACCGTTCAGGGGCGCGAAAAACTGTTTTTT. Translation: CASTVQGREKLFF. The full variable domain, completed using reference TRBV2 and TRBJ1-4, is EPEVTQTPSHQVTQMGQEVILRCVPISNHLYFYWYRQILGQKVEFLVSFYNNEISEKSEIFDDQFSVERPDGSNFTLKIRSTKLEDSAMYFCASTVQGREKLFFGSGTQLSVL.

V and J are TRBV20-1 and TRBJ1-6; D possibly corresponds to TRBD1 (5 bases). There are 16 residues in the CDR3. V shed 2 bases and J shed 6 bases, with 17 bases lying between them. Germline CDR1 DFQATT, CDR2 SNEGSKA (reference sequence). CDR3 sequence: CSARLSTGRINSPLHF. The CDR3 bases are TGCAGTGCTAGACTTTCTACGGGACGGATTAATTCACCCCTCCACTTT.

The chain uses TRBV6-4 and TRBJ2-5; no clear D. Trimming left V 8 bases short and J 5 bases short, with 12 bases between. CDR1 is MRHNA, CDR2 SNTAGT, per germline. The CDR3 is 12 amino acids. The CDR3 bases are TGTGCCAGCTCTCAAACCAGGGAGACCCAGTACTTC. Translating it yields CASSQTRETQYF.